Included here is one TCR beta chain sequence, with context. Its antigen remains unknown. The sample is drawn from a study of cytomegalovirus exposure and HLA in healthy donors. Trimming left V 1 base short and J 0 bases short, with 14 bases between. Germline assignment: CDR1 SGHKS and CDR2 YYEKEE (reference sequence). The CDR3 has 16 amino acids. The study ran its PCR with 60 Vbeta and 13 Jbeta primers. Authors' processing steps: As a later analysis found, there were 70 million to 100 million unique TCR beta chains, of which roughly 11 million were shared. The data were produced by immunoSEQ multiplex PCR, yet TCRdb's version contains in-frame clones alone and is incomplete. The D gene and trimming were derived from the DNA, and the V and J assignments and clone size from that table. The data show approximately 170,000 clones, around 78% seen once. General study points: A link between a missense DCLRE1C variant and TCR beta V- and J-gene trimming emerged from a later analysis. V segments that were indistinguishable, TRBV6-2 and TRBV6-3 among them, were omitted from analysis. Clonal expansion, a later analysis showed, was greater in HLA-associated TCR beta chains than in equally common others.

The rearrangement uses TRBV5-5 and TRBJ2-7, with D perhaps TRBD1 (6 bases). The source is a female donor in good health and CMV-seronegative. Sequences were obtained from PBMCs. The CDR3 spells CASSLSTGQFSYEQYF. The CDR3 DNA is TGTGCCAGCAGCTTGTCTACAGGACAGTTCTCCTACGAGCAGTACTTC.